The source of this T cell receptor (beta chain) is a study of regulatory T cells in long-lasting Graves disease. As to time point: persistent/refractory GD, antithyroid drugs over 5 years with positive TRAb. The TCR library was made from RNA extracted from PBMCs. Study-wide points: Persistent cases favored TRBV28, TRBJ1-2 and TRBJ2-5.

The CDR3 contains 17 residues. Germline assignment: CDR1 ENHRY and CDR2 SYGVKD. V was shortened by 3 bases and J by 5 bases, with 22 bases between the two germline ends. Both iRepertoire HTBI primers and Arm-PCR of CDR3 regions were used to build the TCR beta libraries. From the multiplex PCR reads, TCRdb called clonotypes with MiXCR, one entry per CDR3 protein. The sample lists 300,000 to 350,000 distinct CDR3 sequences, around 20% occurring once. This clonotype turned up a few times. Its antigen remains unknown. Sequenced material: peripheral blood mononuclear cells (PBMCs), taken when the disease was refractory, from a patient treated with antithyroid drugs. The receptor comes from a female donor with Graves disease. The V and J genes are TRBV10-3 and TRBJ2-5; the D gene could be TRBD1 or TRBD2 (6 bases each). CDR3 sequence: CAISDGYGGPGMETQYF. In DNA, the CDR3 is TGTGCCATCAGTGATGGATACGGGGGCCCCGGGATGGAGACCCAGTACTTC.